The next 4 T cell receptor beta chains were all read from a single sample in a study of blood T cell repertoires in COVID-19. Sequencing used immunoSEQ multiplex PCR; TCRdb keeps in-frame clones, though not all of them. Of some 44,000 clones listed, roughly 87% are singletons. The sequenced sample consisted of peripheral blood. These receptors came from a man in his sixties with active COVID-19.

V and J are TRBV14 and TRBJ1-1; 8 bases match TRBD1. The ends lost 4 bases at V and 12 bases at J; junction bases unmatched: 10. CDR1 is SGHDN and CDR2 is FVKESK in the germline V gene. This CDR3 is built from 13 residues. Here the CDR3 reads CASSLGQGVPPFF. The CDR3 nucleotides are TGTGCCAGCAGCCTCGGACAGGGAGTCCCACCTTTCTTT.

The rearrangement joins TRBV28 to TRBJ1-1; D uncertain. CDR1 is MDHEN, CDR2 SYDVKM, per germline. V gave up 7 bases and J gave up 1 base, with 10 bases separating them. CDR3 length equals 13 residues. The DNA for the CDR3 is TGTGCCAGCACTACCTCACCGAACACTGAAGCTTTCTTT. It encodes CASTTSPNTEAFF.

The chain joins TRBV9 to TRBJ2-3, with TRBD2 as a possible D gene (7 bases). Germline loops: CDR1 SGDLS, CDR2 YYNGEE. V was cut by 3 bases and J by 3 bases, with 20 bases left in between. The CDR3 length is 17 residues. The CDR3 DNA sequence: TGTGCCAGCAGCGGTCGGACTAGTGTGGGGGCGACAGATACGCAGTATTTT. Translation: CASSGRTSVGATDTQYF.

In this sample, this clone turned up a few times. This CDR3 reads CASSPLQGSGSGNTIYF. In DNA, the CDR3 is TGTGCCAGCTCACCACTACAGGGGTCGGGCTCTGGAAACACCATATATTTT. The chain couples TRBV18 to TRBJ1-3, with 7 bases fitting TRBD1. CDR3 length: 17 amino acids. J gave up 0 bases and V 1 base, and 6 bases lay outside the gene matches. CDR1 KGHSH and CDR2 LQKENI come from the germline V gene. Using reference TRBV18 and TRBJ1-3 for the parts outside the CDR3, the full variable domain is NAGVMQNPRHLVRRRGQEARLRCSPMKGHSHVYWYRQLPEEGLKFMVYLQKENIIDESGMPKERFSAEFPKEGPSILRIQQVVRGDSAAYFCASSPLQGSGSGNTIYFGEGSWLTVV.